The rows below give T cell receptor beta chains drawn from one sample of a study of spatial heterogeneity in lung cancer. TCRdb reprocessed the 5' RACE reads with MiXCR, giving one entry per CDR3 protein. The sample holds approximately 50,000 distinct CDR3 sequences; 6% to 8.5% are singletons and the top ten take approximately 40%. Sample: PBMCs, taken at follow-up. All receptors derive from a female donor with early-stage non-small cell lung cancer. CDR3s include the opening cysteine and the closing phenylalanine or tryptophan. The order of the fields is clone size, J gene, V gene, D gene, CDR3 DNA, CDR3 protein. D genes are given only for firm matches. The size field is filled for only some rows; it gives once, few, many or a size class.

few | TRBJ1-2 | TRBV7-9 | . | TGTGCCAGCAGCTTAGTACAGGGAGACTATGGCTACACCTTC | CASSLVQGDYGYTF
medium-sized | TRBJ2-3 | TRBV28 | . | TGTGCCAGCAGAAGAGGGGTCAACACAGATACGCAGTATTTT | CASRRGVNTDTQYF
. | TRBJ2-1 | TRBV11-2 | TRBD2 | TGTGCCAGCAGCCCAGGGACTAGCGGGGGCTCCCGGCAGTTCTTC | CASSPGTSGGSRQFF
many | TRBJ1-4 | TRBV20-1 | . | TGCAGTGCTTCACAGGGCTCTGCAACTAATGAAAAACTGTTTTTT | CSASQGSATNEKLFF
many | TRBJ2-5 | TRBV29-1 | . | TGCAGCGTTGTGAAGGCCCTCCAAGAGACCCAGTACTTC | CSVVKALQETQYF
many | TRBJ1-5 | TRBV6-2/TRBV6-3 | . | TGTGCCAGCAGTAAACGCGGTCAGCCCCAGCATTTT | CASSKRGQPQHF
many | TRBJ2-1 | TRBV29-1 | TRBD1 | TGCAGCGTTGAAATGGACAGGGTCAATGAGCAGTTCTTC | CSVEMDRVNEQFF
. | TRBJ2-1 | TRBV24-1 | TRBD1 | TGTGCCACCAGTGATTCCCCGGGACAGGGGAACGATGAGCAGTTCTTC | CATSDSPGQGNDEQFF
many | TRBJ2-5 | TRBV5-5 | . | TGTGCCAGCAGCCGAATACGAGGTCAAGAGACCCAGTACTTC | CASSRIRGQETQYF
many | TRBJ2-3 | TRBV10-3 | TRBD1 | TGTGCCATCAGTGCGACAGGGAAAGATACGCAGTATTTT | CAISATGKDTQYF
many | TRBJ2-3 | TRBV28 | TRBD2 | TGTGCCAGCAGACCGGGACTAGCGGGGTCGCCGCTCTCGTATTTT | CASRPGLAGSPLSYF